This record concerns one TCR beta chain sequence. The data originate from a study of blood T cell repertoires in COVID-19. Overall study context: COVID-19 samples collected from the United States, Italy and Spain covered acute and convalescent phases.

The V gene lost 4 bases and the J gene lost 1 base, with 13 bases spanning the gap. The CDR3 is made up of 15 amino acids. CDR1 and CDR2 (germline): SGHTS, YDEGEE. Cohorts were determined from participant-reported clinical history. As processed by the authors: Scientists estimated how many nucleated cells there were by amplifying reference gene primers. Generated by immunoSEQ multiplex PCR, the TCRdb table keeps only in-frame clones and is missing some. The DNA was the basis for D and trimming; V, J and clone size are from that table. The sample has fewer than 250,000 clones; 76% are singletons. This clonotype originated in a woman aged 45-59 years with acute COVID-19. The chain uses TRBV5-8 and TRBJ2-3; D is perhaps TRBD2 (5 bases). Sequencing was performed on PBMCs or T cells enriched from blood (not recorded which). The CDR3 sequence is CASSPDVGGTDTQYF. DNA of the CDR3: TGTGCCAGCAGCCCGGACGTCGGGGGCACAGATACGCAGTATTTT.